These T cell receptor beta chains were read from a single sample in a study of blood T cell repertoires in COVID-19. Generated by immunoSEQ multiplex PCR, the TCRdb table keeps only in-frame clones and is missing some. The profile shows under 300,000 clones, 70% to 85% of them singletons. The sequenced sample consisted of PBMCs or T cells enriched from blood (not recorded which). Receptor source: a man in his forties or fifties who had recovered from COVID-19. Both conserved end residues are part of each CDR3. Fields, in order: J gene, V gene, CDR3 protein.

>TRBJ1-2|TRBV6-2/TRBV6-3
CASSLGTSYGYTF
>TRBJ2-1|TRBV28
CASSTTGKQFF
>TRBJ1-1|TRBV28
CASSLRSRGAFF
>TRBJ2-2|TRBV5-4
CASSTIGDTGELFF
>TRBJ2-2|TRBV7-6
CASSLVTDTGELFF
>TRBJ2-2|TRBV29-1
CSVFGTPNTGELFF
>TRBJ1-2|TRBV29-1
CSVERQLGDGYTF
>TRBJ1-1|TRBV25-1
CASLRGTEAFF
>TRBJ2-1|TRBV4-1
CASSQGLAKYNEQFF
>TRBJ1-6|TRBV27
CASSILQGTPLHF
>TRBJ1-6|TRBV7-2
CASSTTGDGSPLHF
>TRBJ2-3|TRBV29-1
CSACPAGGPPDTQYF
>TRBJ2-1|TRBV14
CASSQVRGPGKQFF
>TRBJ2-3|TRBV28
CASSLMWGEADTQYF
>TRBJ1-5|TRBV4-1
CASSQVMFLGQPNQPQHF
>TRBJ1-1|TRBV5-6
CASSSTGISEAFF
>TRBJ1-2|TRBV5-1
CASSLESRQANYGYTF
>TRBJ1-1|TRBV5-5
CASSPQGSTEAFF
>TRBJ2-7|TRBV2
CASSRGTGNEQYF
>TRBJ1-2|TRBV12-3/TRBV12-4
CASSLRGQGGYTF
>TRBJ1-2|TRBV6-6
CASSGGDYGYTF
>TRBJ1-2|TRBV5-4
CASSIGIQGIGYTF
>TRBJ2-5|TRBV7-7
CASSQYREGGGETQYF
>TRBJ2-1|TRBV15
CATSRELAGLGNEQFF
>TRBJ1-1|TRBV5-8
CASSLTVNTEAFF
>TRBJ2-3|TRBV10-3
CAISEALGTASSTDTQYF
>TRBJ1-4|TRBV7-2
CASSLDRRVEKLFF
>TRBJ1-2|TRBV12-3/TRBV12-4
CASSFGQAYGYTF
>TRBJ2-3|TRBV27
CASSLMGWREGSTDTQYF
>TRBJ2-7|TRBV27
CASSAIAGGPGPYEQYF
>TRBJ2-7|TRBV28
CASSRAGSYEQYF
>TRBJ2-2|TRBV7-6
CASSSATGWGTGELFF
>TRBJ2-7|TRBV10-1
CASSDTYRGGGEQYF
>TRBJ2-3|TRBV5-1
CASELAGGAWADTQYF
>TRBJ1-6|TRBV2
CASSEGGQGAGSPLHF
>TRBJ1-5|TRBV15
CATRQTGMGNQPQHF
>TRBJ2-3|TRBV28
CASSSPGLELQYF
>TRBJ2-2|TRBV7-2
CASSLGGRDTGELFF
>TRBJ2-7|TRBV11-2
CASSFRPGTGEIDEQYF
>TRBJ2-7|TRBV4-3
CASSLRLSGVEVYEQYF
>TRBJ1-1|TRBV7-8
CASSYRDSVQHTEAFF
>TRBJ1-2|TRBV2
CASNLATGYGYTF
>TRBJ2-5|TRBV7-3
CASSFTTSGGGETQYF
>TRBJ2-7|TRBV10-2
CASSESHSSYEQYF
>TRBJ1-2|TRBV27
CASSFSGGGDYGYTF
>TRBJ2-5|TRBV5-1
CASSLAVQETQYF
>TRBJ1-5|TRBV15
CATSSGRSGGEQPQHF
>TRBJ2-5|TRBV7-6
CASSSRTGGETQYF
>TRBJ1-3|TRBV18
CASSPLRGDSGNTIYF
>TRBJ2-6|TRBV15
CATSSVIGTSPGANVLTF
>TRBJ1-3|TRBV9
CASSVARARDTIYF
>TRBJ2-1|TRBV11-2
CASSNRTSELPLFDNEQFF
>TRBJ2-3|TRBV7-2
CASSLFPYSTDTQYF
>TRBJ1-5|TRBV6-2/TRBV6-3
CASSYFNSNQPQHF
>TRBJ2-1|TRBV2
CASREDRGPWNEQFF
>TRBJ1-5|TRBV19
CASSIDGGNQPQHF
>TRBJ2-7|TRBV2
CASSGVGPDEQYF